There are many counts of the clone carrying this TCR beta chain. Its target is unknown. This CDR3 is 12 amino acids long. Germline V gene lookup returns CDR1 ENHRY and CDR2 SYGVKD. Trimming left V 3 bases short and J 6 bases short, with 9 bases between. This specimen belongs to a study of molecular identifiers for immune sequencing clone quantification. The study, taken as a whole, reports: Effector cells had over 99% of their molecules in clones above 20 RNA copies, while naive cells had under 1%.

It was with previously described methods and listed TCR primers that bulk TCR libraries were made. TCRdb re-derived calls from the PCR reads in MiXCR, one entry per CDR3 protein. This repertoire shows approximately 550,000 distinct CDR3 sequences, around 21% found once; its top ten account for roughly 0.81%. This clonotype was obtained from a human donor in good health. Some libraries in this study had Jurkat cell RNA spiked in. The sample consisted of naive CD8+ T cells from blood, with Jurkat cell RNA spiked in. The sample's subset: FACS-sorted CD8+CD4-CCR7+CD45RA+ naive T cells. The chain recombines TRBV10-3 with TRBJ2-7, with a tentative D call TRBD1 (5 bases). CDR3 DNA: TGTGCCATCAGTGATAAAGGGGTCGAGCAGTACTTC. Encoded protein: CAISDKGVEQYF.